One and the same sample provided the 12 T cell receptor beta chains below, sequenced in a study of blood T cells in healthy people across ages. Together with a sample-barcoded 5' primer, a J-beta primer mix was included in a second PCR lasting roughly 6 to 12 cycles. One entry per CDR3 protein, called by TCRdb with MiXCR from the 5' RACE reads. Found here are around 1,800,000 distinct CDR3 sequences, around 42% of them singletons; the top ten hold 20% to 25%. Sequencing was carried out using blood. The source is a human donor in good health.

The genes are TRBV7-8 and TRBJ2-3, with 7 bases aligning to TRBD2. The germline gives CDR1 SGHVS, CDR2 FQNEAQ. The CDR3 length is 16 residues. V lost 1 base and J lost 4; bases outside the gene matches: 8. The CDR3 region has the DNA TGTGCCAGCAGCTTAGGACCGGGGGGTGCGTCAGATACGCAGTATTTT. It specifies CASSLGPGGASDTQYF.

The table lists this clonotype with a few counts. This sequence joins TRBV7-3 and TRBJ2-7; no reliable D call. The CDR3 has 15 amino acids. Germline-derived CDR1 and CDR2 are SGHTA and FQGTGA. Between the trimmed V and J ends, which lost 1 base and 3 bases, there was a span of 13 bases. As DNA, the CDR3 is TGTGCCAGCAGCTTAAGACCCGCAGTGGTCTACGAGCAGTACTTC. It encodes CASSLRPAVVYEQYF.

The chain combines TRBV4-1 with TRBJ2-1; 8 nucleotides match TRBD1. After removal of 4 bases from V and 10 bases from J, the junction contained 12 bases not matched to a gene. The CDR3 runs to 15 residues. In germline, CDR1 is MGHRA, CDR2 YSYEKL. Written as DNA, the CDR3 is TGCGCCAGCAGCCGTGTCGCAGGGGGCGCGGACGAGCAGTTCTTC. Translating gives CASSRVAGGADEQFF.

J is TRBJ2-2 and V is TRBV9; 8 bases match TRBD2. J lost 5 bases, V lost 1 base, and 7 bases had no gene match. The germline V gene has CDR1 SGDLS and CDR2 YYNGEE. The CDR3 length is 16 residues. For the CDR3, the DNA is TGTGCCAGCAGCGTATTACCGGGGGGGTCTACCGGGGAGCTGTTTTTT. Translation: CASSVLPGGSTGELFF.

This clonotype was detected a few times. The CDR3 region is CASSYIRGGPNTEAFF. CDR3 in DNA: TGTGCCAGCAGTTACATTCGGGGGGGGCCGAACACTGAAGCTTTCTTT. The rearrangement links TRBV6-2 or TRBV6-3 to TRBJ1-1; perhaps TRBD1 as D (6 bases). Per the germline V gene, CDR1 is MNHEY and CDR2 is SVGEGT. V was shortened by 2 bases and J by 1 base, with 14 bases between the two germline ends. This CDR3 has 16 amino acids.

The chain joins TRBV4-2 to TRBJ2-7; D gene uncertain. Germline V gene data show CDR1 as LGHNA and CDR2 as YNFKEQ. V gave up 2 bases and J gave up 1 base, with 18 bases separating them. CDR3 length equals 17 residues. CDR3 protein: CASSQTPHWELSYEQYF. The CDR3 coding sequence is TGTGCCAGCAGCCAAACCCCGCATTGGGAATTGTCCTACGAGCAGTACTTC.

The chain recombines TRBV4-2 with TRBJ2-1; maybe TRBD2 (6 bases). Trimming took off 2 bases at V and 4 bases at J, with 12 bases between the two ends. Germline CDR1 is LGHNA and CDR2 is YNFKEQ. This CDR3 region has 15 residues. The CDR3 nucleotides read TGTGCCAGCAGCCAAACGACGGGGGAGTACAATGAGCAGTTCTTC. Translating gives CASSQTTGEYNEQFF.

This clonotype turned up a few times. The chain links TRBV7-2 to TRBJ1-1; no reliable D call. V was clipped by 4 bases and J by 10 bases, with 16 bases between them. This CDR3 has 13 residues. CDR1 is SGHTA, CDR2 FQGNSA, per germline. The CDR3 here is CASSSYPQATAFF. CDR3 sequence (DNA): TGTGCCAGCAGCTCGTACCCGCAAGCAACAGCTTTCTTT.

This chain connects TRBV7-2 to TRBJ2-7, with a tentative D call TRBD2 (6 bases). Germline values: CDR1 SGHTA, CDR2 FQGNSA. Trimming removed 5 bases at V and 0 bases at J, with 14 bases between. The CDR3 totals 15 residues. The CDR3 DNA reads as TGTGCCAGCAGCCTTCGAATAGCGGCCTCCTACGAGCAGTACTTC. As protein: CASSLRIAASYEQYF.

This clonotype was counted only a few times. The CDR3, as DNA: TGTGCCAGCTCACCTGGCGCCAGGGGTAGGTACGAGCAGTACTTC. It translates to CASSPGARGRYEQYF. This sequence joins TRBV18 and TRBJ2-7, with a tentative D call TRBD1 (6 bases). The CDR3 spans 15 residues. V lost 3 bases and J 4 bases, leaving 16 bases between the germline ends. Germline values: CDR1 KGHSH, CDR2 LQKENI.

The V gene is TRBV20-1, the J gene TRBJ2-5; 14 nucleotides agree with TRBD2. The CDR3 length is 17 residues. The germline gives CDR1 DFQATT, CDR2 SNEGSKA (reference sequence). V gave up 5 bases and J gave up 0 bases; unmatched junction bases: 8. CDR3 sequence: CSASGTSGGPYQETQYF. The CDR3 nucleotides are TGCAGTGCTTCCGGGACTAGCGGGGGACCGTACCAAGAGACCCAGTACTTC.

This chain joins TRBV28 and TRBJ2-7; 10 bases are shared with TRBD1. The J call may be in error: the DNA end matches TRBJ2-5 better. In germline, CDR1 is MDHEN, CDR2 SYDVKM. The CDR3 consists of 15 residues. In nucleotides, the CDR3 is TGTGCCAGCAAGGTGCCGACAGGGGGCCATGAGACCCAGTACTTC. This encodes CASKVPTGGHETQYF.